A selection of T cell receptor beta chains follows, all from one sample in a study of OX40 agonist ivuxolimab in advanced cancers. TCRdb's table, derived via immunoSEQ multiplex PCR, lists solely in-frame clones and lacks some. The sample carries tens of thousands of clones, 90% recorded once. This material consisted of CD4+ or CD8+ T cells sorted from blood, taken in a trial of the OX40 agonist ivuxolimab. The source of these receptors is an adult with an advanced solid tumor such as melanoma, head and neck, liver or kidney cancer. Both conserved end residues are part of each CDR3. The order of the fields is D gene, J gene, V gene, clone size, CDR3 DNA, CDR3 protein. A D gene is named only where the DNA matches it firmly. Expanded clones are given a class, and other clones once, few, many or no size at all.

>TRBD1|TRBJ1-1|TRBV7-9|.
TGTGCCAGCAGCCCGGAGGACAGGGTCCGCGCCACTGAAGCTTTCTTT
CASSPEDRVRATEAFF
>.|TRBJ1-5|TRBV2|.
TGTGCCAGCAGAGACGGGGACGCTAGCAATCAGCCCCAGCATTTT
CASRDGDASNQPQHF
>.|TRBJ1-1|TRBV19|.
TGTGCCAGTAGTATTCAGACCTTGAACACTGAAGCTTTCTTT
CASSIQTLNTEAFF
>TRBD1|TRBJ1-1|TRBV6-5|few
TGTGCCAGCAGTTACCCGGGACAGCGAGCTTTCTTT
CASSYPGQRAFF
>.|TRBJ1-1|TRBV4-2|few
TGTGCCAGCAGCCAAGATGGGAACACTGAAGCTTTCTTT
CASSQDGNTEAFF
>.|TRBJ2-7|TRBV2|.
TGTGCCAGCATAGGAGGGTTACTCTACGAGCAGTACTTC
CASIGGLLYEQYF
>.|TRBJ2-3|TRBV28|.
TGTGCCAGCAGACTGACAGACCCCCTCACAGATACGCAGTATTTT
CASRLTDPLTDTQYF
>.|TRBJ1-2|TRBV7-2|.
TGTGCCAGCAGCTCCGGGGGCCCGGGAGAGGGCTACACCTTC
CASSSGGPGEGYTF
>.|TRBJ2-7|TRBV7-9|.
TGTGCCAGCAGCCCCTCCAGAGGACAGTTAACCTACGAGCAGTACTTC
CASSPSRGQLTYEQYF
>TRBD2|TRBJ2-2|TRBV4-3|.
TGCGCCAGCAGCCGTGGGACTAGCGGGAACACCGGGGAGCTGTTTTTT
CASSRGTSGNTGELFF
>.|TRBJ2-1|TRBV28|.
TGTGCCAGCAGTTTTGCAGGGAAGGATGAGCAGTTCTTC
CASSFAGKDEQFF
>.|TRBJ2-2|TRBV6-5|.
TGTGCCAGCTGCATCATTTATTCGAACACCGGGGAGCTGTTTTTT
CASCIIYSNTGELFF
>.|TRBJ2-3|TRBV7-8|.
TGTGCCAGCAGCTTAGCCGGACAAATTAGCACAGATACGCAGTATTTT
CASSLAGQISTDTQYF
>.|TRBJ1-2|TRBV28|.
TGTGCCAGCAGTTTTGAGTCATTCTATGGCTACACCTTC
CASSFESFYGYTF
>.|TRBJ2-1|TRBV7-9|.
TGTGCCAGCAGCTTAAATAGTGGGGTAACTAAGCAGTTCTTC
CASSLNSGVTKQFF
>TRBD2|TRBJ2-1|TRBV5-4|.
TGTGCCAGCAGCTTGGGTGGGACTAGCGGGAGCTCCTACAATGAGCAGTTCTTC
CASSLGGTSGSSYNEQFF
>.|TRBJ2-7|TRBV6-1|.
TGTGCCAGCAGTTGGGGTTGGGACGAGCAGTACTTC
CASSWGWDEQYF
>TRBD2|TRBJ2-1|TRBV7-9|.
TGCGCCAGCAGCCACACCGGGACTAGCGGGAGTGAGCAGTTCTTC
CASSHTGTSGSEQFF
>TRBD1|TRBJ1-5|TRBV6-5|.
TGTGCCAGCAGTTACTTGGGACAGTGGGGACAGCCCCAGCATTTT
CASSYLGQWGQPQHF
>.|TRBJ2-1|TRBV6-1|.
TGTGCCAGCAAATTTCGGCAGAGCTCCTACAATGAGCAGTTCTTC
CASKFRQSSYNEQFF
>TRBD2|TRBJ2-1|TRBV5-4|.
TGTGCCAGCAGCTGGAGAAGGACTAGCGACTACAATGAGCAGTTCTTC
CASSWRRTSDYNEQFF
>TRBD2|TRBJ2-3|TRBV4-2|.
TGTGCCAGCAGCCACACGGGGATAGCGGGACCGACAGATACGCAGTATTTT
CASSHTGIAGPTDTQYF
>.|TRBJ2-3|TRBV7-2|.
TGTGCCGCGAGGGGGGCGAGCACAGATACGCAGTATTTT
CAARGASTDTQYF
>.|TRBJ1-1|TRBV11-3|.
TGTGCCAGCAGCTTGGGGGTGGACACTGAAGCTTTCTTT
CASSLGVDTEAFF
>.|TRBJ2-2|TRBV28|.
TGTGCCAGCAGCTCGCATATTGGCGCGGGATCTGATTTTTTGGTCACCGGGGAGCTGTTTTTT
CASSSHIGAGSDFLVTGELFF
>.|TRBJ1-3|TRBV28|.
TGTGCCAGCAGATTAGGCCGCAGCTCTGGAAACACCATATATTTT
CASRLGRSSGNTIYF
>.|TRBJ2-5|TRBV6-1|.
TGTGCCAGCAGTTCCCGAGGACAAGAGACCCAGTACTTC
CASSSRGQETQYF
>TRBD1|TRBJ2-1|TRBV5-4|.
TGTGCCAGCAGCGCAGGGGGTGCAAGCTCCTACAATGAGCAGTTCTTC
CASSAGGASSYNEQFF
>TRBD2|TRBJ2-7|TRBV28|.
TGTGCCAGCGGATCGGGGGGTACTTCCTACGAGCAGTACTTC
CASGSGGTSYEQYF
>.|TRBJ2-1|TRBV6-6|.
TGTGCCAGCAGTTATGGTGGACCTGCCTACAATGAGCAGTTCTTC
CASSYGGPAYNEQFF
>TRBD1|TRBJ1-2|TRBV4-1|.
TGCGCCAGCAGCCCACAGGGGAACTATGGCTACACCTTC
CASSPQGNYGYTF
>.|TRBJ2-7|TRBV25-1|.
TGTGCCAGCAGTGAAGGCCGCTACGAGCAGTACTTC
CASSEGRYEQYF
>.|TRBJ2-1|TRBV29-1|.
TGCAGCGTTGACCCATACAATGAGCAGTTCTTC
CSVDPYNEQFF
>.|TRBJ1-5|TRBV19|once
TGTGCCAGTAGTATCATCGGGGCAGTGGGTCAGCCCCAGCATTTT
CASSIIGAVGQPQHF
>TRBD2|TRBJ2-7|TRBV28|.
TGTGCCAGCACCCGACTAGCGGGAGTTTCAGTCGGCTACGAGCAGTACTTC
CASTRLAGVSVGYEQYF
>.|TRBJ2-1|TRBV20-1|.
TGCAGTGCCAAAGGGTCTTATGAGCAGTTCTTC
CSAKGSYEQFF
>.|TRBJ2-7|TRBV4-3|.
TGCGCCAGCAGTCTGGAGATAACCTACGAGCAGTACTTC
CASSLEITYEQYF
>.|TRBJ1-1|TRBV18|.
TGTGCCAGCTCACCAAGGACGAACACTGAAGCTTTCTTT
CASSPRTNTEAFF
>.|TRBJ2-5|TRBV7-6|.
TGTGCCAGCAGCTTAAGATCGTTTGGGGATGGAGAGACCCAGTACTTC
CASSLRSFGDGETQYF
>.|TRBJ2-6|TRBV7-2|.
TGTGCCAGCAGCTTATATCTCGGTGACCGAAGCTCTGGGGCCAACGTCCTGACTTTC
CASSLYLGDRSSGANVLTF
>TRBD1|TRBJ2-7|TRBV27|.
TGTGCCAGCAGTTTATTTGGGACAGGGGGGCAATCCCACGAGCAGTACTTC
CASSLFGTGGQSHEQYF
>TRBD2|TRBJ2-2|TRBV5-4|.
TGTGCCAGCAAAAGGGGATTAGCGGGAGGGCAGAGCACCGGGGAGCTGTTTTTT
CASKRGLAGGQSTGELFF
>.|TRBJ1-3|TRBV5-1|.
TGCGCCAGCAGCTTGGTCACAGGCTCTGGAAACACCATATATTTT
CASSLVTGSGNTIYF
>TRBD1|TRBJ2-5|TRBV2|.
TGTGCCAGCAGTCCGCCGACAGGGCAAGAGACCCAGTACTTC
CASSPPTGQETQYF
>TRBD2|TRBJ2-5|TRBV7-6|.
TGTGCCAGTACGAGAAACCCAGCTGCGGGAGTTGAGACCCAGTACTTC
CASTRNPAAGVETQYF
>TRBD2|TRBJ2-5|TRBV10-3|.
TGTGCCATCAGTGGGGGGGGGACCAACCAAGAGACCCAGTACTTC
CAISGGGTNQETQYF
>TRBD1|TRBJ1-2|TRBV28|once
TGTGCCAGCAGTAAATCCCCGGGACAGAGCTTTTATGGCTACACCTTC
CASSKSPGQSFYGYTF